This paragraph reports one TCR beta chain. Its antigen remains unknown. This entry belongs to a study of T-cell memory formation after mild COVID-19. From 5'RACE with constant-segment primers came TCR alpha and TCR beta cDNA libraries that carried sample barcodes and UMIs. TCRdb analysed the 5' RACE reads with MiXCR anew, one entry per CDR3 protein. The data contain roughly 500,000 distinct CDR3 sequences, around 21% of them seen just once; the ten biggest clones take up 12%. The CDR3 sequence is 13 residues long. Trimming left V 6 bases short and J 5 bases short, with 12 bases between. In germline, CDR1 is KGHSH, CDR2 LQKENI. General study results and limits: Some SARS-CoV-2-responding clones were already detected in memory before infection. Shrinking CD4+ clones were chiefly CM and EM; CD8+ ones were chiefly EMRA.

The rearrangement links TRBV18 to TRBJ2-3; D might be TRBD1 (5 bases). Sequencing was carried out using PBMCs or a T cell subset sorted from them (not recorded which). This clonotype was sampled from an adult woman who had mild COVID-19 (a few samples of this study predate the infection). Cell type and time point are not known. The CDR3 loop reads CASSEHTGDTQYF. The CDR3 DNA is TGTGCCAGCTCGGAGCACACAGGAGATACGCAGTATTTT.